This paragraph reports one TCR beta chain. Its antigen is unknown. The sample comes from a study of blood T cells in healthy people across ages. Study-wide findings and caveats: Long-lived donors exceeded aged donors in naive CD4+ cells and diversity. Diversity figures derived from one million T cells were judged to underestimate the true value.

Next came a second PCR, run for roughly 6 to 11 cycles, which used a sample-barcoded 5' primer along with a J-beta primer mix. TCRdb reanalysed the 5' RACE reads using MiXCR and keeps one entry per CDR3 protein. The sample gives around 1,800,000 distinct CDR3 sequences, about two fifths of which show up once; around 23% is in the top ten. This TCR was recovered from a human donor in good health. Sequenced input: blood.

The CDR3 loop is CASSLTGPGYTF. DNA for the CDR3: TGCGCCAGCAGCCTCACAGGTCCTGGCTACACCTTC. This chain links TRBV5-1 with TRBJ1-2; the D gene is possibly TRBD1 (5 bases). V was pared by 4 bases and J by 7 bases, with 11 bases between. In germline, CDR1 is SGHRS, CDR2 YFSETQ. There are 12 residues in the CDR3.